The clone carrying this T cell receptor beta chain has more than one count but fewer than ten. Its antigen is not identified. This record comes from a study of blood T cells in healthy people across ages. The second PCR ran roughly 6 to 11 cycles with a sample-barcoded 5' primer and J-beta primers. TCRdb called the 5' RACE reads again in MiXCR, with one record for every CDR3 protein. The sample yields approximately 810,000 distinct CDR3 sequences, around 36% seen once. Per the germline V gene, CDR1 is MNHEY and CDR2 is SVGEGT. The CDR3 totals 13 residues. The trim removed 7 bases at V and 7 bases at J, leaving 4 bases unmatched. General study points: The study could not conclusively compare naive and antigen-experienced cells, given its unsorted PBMCs.

The origin of this receptor is a man between 18 and 35 years old in good health. The material sequenced was blood. This rearrangement joins TRBV6-2 or TRBV6-3 to TRBJ1-6; 7 bases agree with TRBD1. CDR3 protein: CASIGTANSPLHF. Here the CDR3 DNA reads TGTGCCAGCATCGGGACAGCCAATTCACCCCTCCACTTT.